Listed below are T cell receptor beta chains from one sample, sequenced in a study of blood T cell repertoires in COVID-19. Some clones are missing from TCRdb's copy, which holds only in-frame ones; the method was immunoSEQ multiplex PCR. Of about 92,000 clones detected, roughly 89% appear once; the ten largest clones hold around 20%. Material for sequencing was peripheral blood. The receptors derive from a woman aged 60-75 years with COVID-19, enrolled during active disease. Both conserved end residues are trimmed from each CDR3. Each record gives: clone size, V gene, J gene, CDR3 protein. The size field is filled for only some rows; it gives once, few, many or a size class.

clone size: once; V gene: TRBV10-1; J gene: TRBJ2-2; CDR3 protein: ASSEGGKPGELF
clone size: NA; V gene: TRBV24-1; J gene: TRBJ2-5; CDR3 protein: ATSDFSLAGAQETQY
clone size: NA; V gene: TRBV5-1; J gene: TRBJ1-2; CDR3 protein: ASSRDGTDSYT
clone size: NA; V gene: TRBV7-2; J gene: TRBJ1-5; CDR3 protein: ASSLVGTPYSNQPQH
clone size: NA; V gene: TRBV4-3; J gene: TRBJ2-1; CDR3 protein: ASSRGRQPNEQF
clone size: NA; V gene: TRBV4-1; J gene: TRBJ2-7; CDR3 protein: ASSPSQGKSYEQY
clone size: medium-sized; V gene: TRBV18; J gene: TRBJ1-2; CDR3 protein: ASSQDRNYGYT
clone size: NA; V gene: TRBV5-4; J gene: TRBJ2-3; CDR3 protein: ASSRTSGGTSTDTQY
clone size: NA; V gene: TRBV19; J gene: TRBJ1-1; CDR3 protein: ASKTWAMNTEAF
clone size: NA; V gene: TRBV9; J gene: TRBJ2-7; CDR3 protein: ASSAGLAGLYEQY
clone size: NA; V gene: TRBV11-3; J gene: TRBJ2-5; CDR3 protein: ASSFSGTEEETQY
clone size: NA; V gene: TRBV14; J gene: NA; CDR3 protein: ASSQWRNYEQY
clone size: NA; V gene: TRBV5-1; J gene: TRBJ2-1; CDR3 protein: ASSLPGGGANEQF
clone size: NA; V gene: TRBV18; J gene: TRBJ1-1; CDR3 protein: ASSQNTGGNTEAF
clone size: NA; V gene: TRBV6-6; J gene: TRBJ2-7; CDR3 protein: ASSPTWLSSGTSGYEQY
clone size: NA; V gene: TRBV4-1; J gene: TRBJ2-3; CDR3 protein: ASTLAGGLTDTQY
clone size: NA; V gene: TRBV4-3; J gene: TRBJ1-6; CDR3 protein: ASSLRTATSSYNSPLH
clone size: NA; V gene: TRBV11-2; J gene: TRBJ2-7; CDR3 protein: ASSLLQGASYEQY
clone size: NA; V gene: TRBV3-1/TRBV3-2; J gene: TRBJ1-1; CDR3 protein: ASSQDLQANTEAF
clone size: NA; V gene: TRBV6-5; J gene: TRBJ1-4; CDR3 protein: ASRRGTGDEKLF
clone size: NA; V gene: TRBV5-8; J gene: TRBJ2-5; CDR3 protein: ASSGTQETQY
clone size: NA; V gene: TRBV6-5; J gene: TRBJ2-5; CDR3 protein: ASSYSISGGLETQY
clone size: NA; V gene: TRBV18; J gene: TRBJ2-5; CDR3 protein: ASSWQGGETQY
clone size: once; V gene: TRBV28; J gene: TRBJ2-7; CDR3 protein: ASSHYEQY
clone size: NA; V gene: TRBV3-1/TRBV3-2; J gene: TRBJ1-5; CDR3 protein: ASSQVRGSQPQH
clone size: NA; V gene: TRBV4-1; J gene: TRBJ1-4; CDR3 protein: ASSQVQGTEKLF
clone size: once; V gene: TRBV7-2; J gene: TRBJ2-7; CDR3 protein: ASSLVVQYEQY
clone size: NA; V gene: TRBV7-9; J gene: TRBJ2-5; CDR3 protein: ASSLGTSGGETQY
clone size: NA; V gene: TRBV5-1; J gene: TRBJ1-3; CDR3 protein: ASSSQGSGNTIY
clone size: NA; V gene: TRBV5-6; J gene: TRBJ1-5; CDR3 protein: ASSLVGTQPQH
clone size: NA; V gene: TRBV28; J gene: TRBJ2-7; CDR3 protein: ASSLSLPGQEPEQY
clone size: NA; V gene: TRBV3-1/TRBV3-2; J gene: TRBJ2-1; CDR3 protein: ASRRGRTESYNEQF
clone size: few; V gene: TRBV19; J gene: TRBJ1-6; CDR3 protein: ASSITGGSSPLH
clone size: NA; V gene: TRBV6-2/TRBV6-3; J gene: TRBJ2-2; CDR3 protein: ASSGLAGNTGELF
clone size: NA; V gene: TRBV19; J gene: TRBJ1-2; CDR3 protein: ASSLGQNYGYT
clone size: NA; V gene: TRBV6-2/TRBV6-3; J gene: TRBJ1-5; CDR3 protein: ASSLGQGRQPQH
clone size: NA; V gene: TRBV4-2; J gene: TRBJ1-6; CDR3 protein: ASSQESLVRGFSPLH
clone size: NA; V gene: TRBV7-6; J gene: TRBJ1-1; CDR3 protein: ATSRGRGTEAF
clone size: NA; V gene: TRBV9; J gene: TRBJ2-1; CDR3 protein: ASSPHNFNEQF
clone size: NA; V gene: TRBV3-1/TRBV3-2; J gene: TRBJ2-3; CDR3 protein: ASSQDTGGTQY
clone size: NA; V gene: TRBV5-1; J gene: TRBJ1-2; CDR3 protein: ASSPDRAASYGYT
clone size: once; V gene: TRBV27; J gene: TRBJ2-5; CDR3 protein: ASSLMGAGVLETQY
clone size: NA; V gene: TRBV7-8; J gene: TRBJ2-3; CDR3 protein: ASGRSSGGGTDTQY
clone size: once; V gene: TRBV6-1; J gene: TRBJ1-5; CDR3 protein: ASSEALNYQPQH
clone size: once; V gene: TRBV4-3; J gene: TRBJ2-5; CDR3 protein: ASSQMSSGTGVQETQY
clone size: NA; V gene: TRBV6-2/TRBV6-3; J gene: TRBJ1-1; CDR3 protein: ASSYSISVSAAF
clone size: few; V gene: TRBV30; J gene: TRBJ2-2; CDR3 protein: AWSVSPRTGGFGELF
clone size: many; V gene: TRBV29-1; J gene: TRBJ2-7; CDR3 protein: SVEDRGGAEQY
clone size: NA; V gene: TRBV14; J gene: TRBJ1-6; CDR3 protein: ASSQDQGANNSPLH
clone size: NA; V gene: TRBV24-1; J gene: TRBJ2-2; CDR3 protein: ATTSRNTGELF
clone size: once; V gene: TRBV19; J gene: TRBJ2-7; CDR3 protein: ASSISDEQY
clone size: NA; V gene: TRBV5-1; J gene: TRBJ2-5; CDR3 protein: ASSFSGGGETQY
clone size: NA; V gene: TRBV7-2; J gene: TRBJ2-3; CDR3 protein: ASSRVAIAGGLVDTQY
clone size: NA; V gene: TRBV6-5; J gene: TRBJ2-3; CDR3 protein: ASSYSQGSRDTQY
clone size: NA; V gene: TRBV5-1; J gene: TRBJ2-3; CDR3 protein: ASSSLAGGGTDTQY